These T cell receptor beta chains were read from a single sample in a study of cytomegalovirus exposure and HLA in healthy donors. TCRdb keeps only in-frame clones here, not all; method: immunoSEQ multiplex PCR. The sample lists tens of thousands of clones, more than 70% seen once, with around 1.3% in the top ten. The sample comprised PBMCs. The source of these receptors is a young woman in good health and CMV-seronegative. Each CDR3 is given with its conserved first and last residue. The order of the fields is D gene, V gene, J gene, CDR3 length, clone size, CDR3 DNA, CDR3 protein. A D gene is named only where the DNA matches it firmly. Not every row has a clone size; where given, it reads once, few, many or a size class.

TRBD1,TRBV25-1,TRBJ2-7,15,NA,TGTGCCAGCAGTGAATATTCTCGGCAGGGGGACGAGCAGTACTTC,CASSEYSRQGDEQYF
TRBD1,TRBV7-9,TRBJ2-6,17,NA,TGTGCCAGCACCCCGGACAGGGTGGAGCCTGGGGCCAACGTCCTGACTTTC,CASTPDRVEPGANVLTF
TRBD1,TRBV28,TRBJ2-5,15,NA,TGTGCCAGCAGTCCAGGACAGGCTCAACAAGAGACCCAGTACTTC,CASSPGQAQQETQYF
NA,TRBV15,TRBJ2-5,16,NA,TGTGCCACCAGCAGAGTCCCCTACCAGGGCCAAGAGACCCAGTACTTC,CATSRVPYQGQETQYF
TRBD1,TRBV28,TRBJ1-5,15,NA,TGTGCCAGCAGTCAATTCCAGGGGGGCCTTCAGCCCCAGCATTTT,CASSQFQGGLQPQHF
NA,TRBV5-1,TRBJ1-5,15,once,TGCGCCAGCAGTTTGGACGGAGATAGCAATCAGCCCCAGCATTTT,CASSLDGDSNQPQHF
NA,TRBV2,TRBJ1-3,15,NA,TGTGCCAGCAGAGCGGGACACTCCTCTGGAAACACCATATATTTT,CASRAGHSSGNTIYF
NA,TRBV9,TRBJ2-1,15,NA,TGTGCCAGCAGCGTAGGACCGACTCGGGACAATGAGCAGTTCTTC,CASSVGPTRDNEQFF
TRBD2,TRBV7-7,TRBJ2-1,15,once,TGTGCCAGCAGCCCCCGAGCGGGGGGTGGTGGTGAGCAGTTCTTC,CASSPRAGGGGEQFF
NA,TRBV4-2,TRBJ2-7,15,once,TGTGCCAGCAGCCAAGACTGGCAGGGCACCTACGAGCAGTACTTC,CASSQDWQGTYEQYF
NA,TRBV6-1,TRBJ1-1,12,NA,TGTGCCAGCAGCGGGGGTGGCACTGAAGCTTTCTTT,CASSGGGTEAFF
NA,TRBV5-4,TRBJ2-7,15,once,TGTGCCAGCAGCTTGGACGGGATTAGCTCCTACGAGCAGTACTTC,CASSLDGISSYEQYF